Below are 9 T cell receptor beta chains sequenced from a single sample in a study of blood T cell repertoires in COVID-19. Data came from immunoSEQ multiplex PCR; TCRdb stores just in-frame clones and leaves some out. Of around 100,000 clones listed, 80% to 90% are singletons. Sample: peripheral blood. These receptors came from a man aged 80 or over with acute or convalescent COVID-19.

This clone was recorded a few times. The rearrangement links TRBV19 to TRBJ1-2; weak D call: TRBD1 (5 bases). The V end lost 3 bases, the J end lost 2 bases, and 7 bases lay between the germline ends. Per the germline V gene, CDR1 is LNHDA and CDR2 is SQIVND (reference sequence). The CDR3 is 13 amino acids. CDR3 in amino acids: CASSMTENYGYTF. The CDR3 DNA reads TGTGCCAGTAGTATGACAGAGAACTATGGCTACACCTTC. Supplemented by reference TRBV19 and TRBJ1-2, the full variable domain reads DGGITQSPKYLFRKEGQNVTLSCEQNLNHDAMYWYRQDPGQGLRLIYYSQIVNDFQKGDIAEGYSVSREKKESFPLTVTSAQKNPTAFYLCASSMTENYGYTFGSGTRLTVV.

This clone was counted only a few times. The chain has TRBV11-1 and TRBJ2-5, with 11 bases aligning to TRBD1. The ends lost 6 bases at V and 5 bases at J; junction bases unmatched: 5. This CDR3 is built from 14 residues. From germline, CDR1 is SGHAT and CDR2 FQDESV (reference sequence). CDR3 DNA: TGTGCCAGCAGACCGGACAGGGGGCACGAGACCCAGTACTTC. Protein: CASRPDRGHETQYF.

The rearrangement links TRBV29-1 to TRBJ1-1; a weak D match, TRBD1 (6 bases). Trimming stripped 7 bases from V and 5 bases from J, with 17 bases between. The V gene's germline CDR1 is SQVTM and CDR2 ANQGSEA. CDR3 length: 13 residues. CDR3 sequence reads: CSETGTLGTEAFF. In nucleotides, the CDR3 is TGCAGCGAAACAGGGACCTTGGGGACTGAAGCTTTCTTT.

This sequence joins TRBV10-3 and TRBJ1-1; the D gene is possibly TRBD1 (6 bases). Trimming took off 6 bases at V and 0 bases at J, with 26 bases between the two ends. The CDR3 spans 19 residues. Germline V gene lookup returns CDR1 ENHRY and CDR2 SYGVKD. Written as DNA, the CDR3 is TGTGCCATCAGGTCGGCGGGGGGCGGCATATCTCCCCTGAACACTGAAGCTTTCTTT. This gives the protein CAIRSAGGGISPLNTEAFF.

The chain combines TRBV7-2 with TRBJ2-3; 8 bases agree with TRBD2. Germline CDR1 is SGHTA and CDR2 is FQGNSA. V trimming: 3 bases; J trimming: 5 bases; junction bases outside the gene matches: 10. The CDR3 length is 16 residues. The DNA of the CDR3 is TGTGCCAGCAGCTTCCGACTGGCTCTAGCGGGAGATACGCAGTATTTT. Translating it yields CASSFRLALAGDTQYF. Looking up the rest from reference TRBV7-2 and TRBJ2-3 gives the full variable domain: GAGVSQSPSNKVTEKGKDVELRCDPISGHTALYWYRQSLGQGLEFLIYFQGNSAPDKSGLPSDRFSAERTGGSVSTLTIQRTQQEDSAVYLCASSFRLALAGDTQYFGPGTRLTVL.

V usage is TRBV7-2 and J usage is TRBJ2-5, with 15 bases lining up with TRBD2. V lost 6 bases and J lost 5; bases outside the gene matches: 10. Germline CDR1 reads SGHTA; CDR2 reads FQGNSA. This CDR3 is 17 amino acids long. The CDR3 loop reads CASRRGLAGGPSETQYF. The CDR3 DNA follows: TGTGCCAGCAGGCGAGGACTAGCGGGAGGGCCGTCTGAGACCCAGTACTTC.

This clone was found a few times. This chain uses TRBV3-1 (or the pseudogene TRBV3-2) with TRBJ1-2; TRBD1 matches at 9 bases. There are 16 residues in the CDR3. CDR1 and CDR2 from the germline V gene are LGHDT and YNNKEL (reference sequence). J was trimmed by 5 bases and V by 3 bases; bases with no gene match: 10. The CDR3 sequence: CASSHLDRGGEYGYTF. In DNA, the CDR3 is TGTGCCAGCAGCCATCTGGACAGGGGTGGGGAATATGGCTACACCTTC.

The rearrangement links TRBV5-1 to TRBJ1-1, with a tentative D call TRBD1 (6 bases). Germline lookup yields CDR1 SGHRS and CDR2 YFSETQ. The ends were cut back, 2 bases at V and 4 bases at J, with 18 bases in the middle. This CDR3 is built from 16 residues. The CDR3 loop reads CASSFTGLGMGTEAFF. The CDR3 DNA follows: TGCGCCAGCAGCTTCACAGGGCTAGGGATGGGCACTGAAGCTTTCTTT.

V usage is TRBV20-1 and J usage is TRBJ1-5; 8 nucleotides align to TRBD1. CDR3 length: 16 residues. The germline CDR1 and CDR2 sequences are DFQATT and SNEGSKA (reference sequence). Losses at the gene ends were 3 bases for V and 1 base for J; bases not matched to a gene: 8. The CDR3 DNA follows: TGCAGTGCTAGTTCCGACAGGGGAACGAGCAATCAGCCCCAGCATTTT. Protein product: CSASSDRGTSNQPQHF.